The source of this TCR beta chain is a study of blood T cells in healthy people across ages. Findings and caveats of the study: A roughly linear fall in TCR beta diversity per million T cells was seen with increasing age. Aged donors had fewer naive CD4+ cells and lower diversity than long-lived donors.

The germline V gene has CDR1 SGHRS and CDR2 YFSETQ. This CDR3 contains 15 residues. As regards this clonotype: Its cognate antigen is unknown.

The use of a sample-barcoded 5' primer and a J-beta primer mix characterized a second PCR of roughly 7 to 11 cycles. MiXCR, run by TCRdb on the 5' RACE reads, gives a single entry per CDR3 protein. The sample gives about 640,000 distinct CDR3 sequences, 58% of which show up once; 35% to 40% is in the top ten. This chain connects TRBV5-1 to TRBJ2-7; 10 bases map to TRBD1. The DNA end is more similar to TRBJ2-5, so the J call may be wrong. The TCR sequence derives from a man aged 60 to 69 in good health. The sample was blood. The CDR3 nucleotides are TGCGCCAGCACCGCCCTTGGACAGGGGGGAGAGACCCAGTACTTC. This codes for CASTALGQGGETQYF.